The rows below give T cell receptor beta chains drawn from one sample of a study of PD-1 blockade in classical Hodgkin lymphoma. The method was immunoSEQ multiplex PCR; TCRdb's version includes in-frame clones alone and lacks a portion of them. The profile shows tens of thousands of clones, 75% to 90% of them singletons. Sequenced material: peripheral blood mononuclear cells (PBMCs), taken at baseline. The receptor source for this set is a human donor with classical Hodgkin lymphoma. CDR3s include the opening cysteine and the closing phenylalanine or tryptophan. The order of the fields is clone size, J gene, D gene, V gene, CDR3 protein, CDR3 DNA. A D gene is named only where the DNA matches it firmly. Rows may omit the clone size; those that give it use once, few, many or a size class.

abundance: -
j_gene: TRBJ2-2
d_gene: TRBD1
v_gene: TRBV7-2
CDR3aa: CASSFLTGGTSNTGELFF
CDR3nt: TGTGCCAGCAGCTTCCTGACAGGGGGCACGTCGAACACCGGGGAGCTGTTTTTT

abundance: -
j_gene: TRBJ2-7
d_gene: TRBD1
v_gene: TRBV19
CDR3aa: CASSTGQGTIEQYF
CDR3nt: TGTGCCAGTAGTACCGGACAGGGGACCATCGAGCAGTACTTC

abundance: -
j_gene: TRBJ2-1
d_gene: -
v_gene: TRBV11-2
CDR3aa: CASSSGSLSNEQFF
CDR3nt: TGTGCCAGCAGTTCCGGGAGTTTATCCAATGAGCAGTTCTTC

abundance: -
j_gene: TRBJ2-2
d_gene: -
v_gene: TRBV25-1
CDR3aa: CASSPGASPNTGELFF
CDR3nt: TGTGCCAGCAGCCCCGGGGCCAGCCCGAACACCGGGGAGCTGTTTTTT

abundance: once
j_gene: TRBJ2-3
d_gene: TRBD2
v_gene: TRBV14
CDR3aa: CASSRSAGLAGYGSTDTQYF
CDR3nt: TGTGCCAGCAGTCGAAGCGCTGGACTAGCGGGATACGGTAGCACAGATACGCAGTATTTT

abundance: -
j_gene: TRBJ1-1
d_gene: TRBD1
v_gene: TRBV18
CDR3aa: CASSRPGQGVFANTEAFF
CDR3nt: TGTGCCAGCTCAAGACCGGGACAGGGGGTTTTCGCGAACACTGAAGCTTTCTTT

abundance: -
j_gene: TRBJ1-2
d_gene: -
v_gene: TRBV5-1
CDR3aa: CASSLAPKQVLNYGYTF
CDR3nt: TGCGCCAGCAGCTTGGCACCGAAGCAAGTACTTAACTATGGCTACACCTTC

abundance: -
j_gene: TRBJ2-7
d_gene: -
v_gene: TRBV10-1
CDR3aa: CASSESQSLEQYF
CDR3nt: TGCGCCAGCAGTGAGTCGCAGTCCCTCGAGCAGTACTTC

abundance: -
j_gene: TRBJ1-2
d_gene: -
v_gene: TRBV6-5
CDR3aa: CASSYSDRNYGYTF
CDR3nt: TGTGCCAGCAGTTACTCTGACAGGAACTATGGCTACACCTTC

abundance: -
j_gene: TRBJ1-2
d_gene: TRBD1
v_gene: TRBV2
CDR3aa: CASSGNRQGGYGYTF
CDR3nt: TGTGCCAGCAGCGGGAACCGACAGGGCGGCTATGGCTACACCTTC

abundance: -
j_gene: TRBJ2-7
d_gene: TRBD2
v_gene: TRBV2
CDR3aa: CASRVSTSGWDEQYF
CDR3nt: TGTGCCAGCAGAGTGTCGACTAGCGGGTGGGACGAGCAGTACTTC

abundance: -
j_gene: TRBJ1-4
d_gene: -
v_gene: TRBV19
CDR3aa: CASSTQEKKLFF
CDR3nt: TGTGCCAGTAGTACCCAAGAGAAGAAACTGTTTTTT

abundance: -
j_gene: TRBJ2-7
d_gene: TRBD1
v_gene: TRBV18
CDR3aa: CASSPTGFGYEQYF
CDR3nt: TGTGCCAGCTCACCGACAGGGTTCGGGTACGAGCAGTACTTC

abundance: -
j_gene: TRBJ1-1
d_gene: TRBD1
v_gene: TRBV2
CDR3aa: CASSQRQGDTEAFF
CDR3nt: TGTGCCAGCAGTCAGAGACAGGGCGACACTGAAGCTTTCTTT

abundance: -
j_gene: TRBJ1-3
d_gene: -
v_gene: TRBV5-1
CDR3aa: CASSGQGSYSGNTIYF
CDR3nt: TGCGCCAGCAGCGGCCAAGGGTCCTACTCTGGAAACACCATATATTTT

abundance: -
j_gene: TRBJ2-3
d_gene: TRBD2
v_gene: TRBV7-9
CDR3aa: CASSPLTGREADTQYF
CDR3nt: TGTGCCAGCAGCCCCTTGACCGGGAGGGAGGCAGATACGCAGTATTTT

abundance: -
j_gene: TRBJ2-6
d_gene: -
v_gene: TRBV19
CDR3aa: CASRAPGLAGANVLTF
CDR3nt: TGTGCCAGTAGGGCCCCAGGGTTAGCTGGGGCCAACGTCCTGACTTTC

abundance: -
j_gene: TRBJ2-7
d_gene: -
v_gene: TRBV11-3
CDR3aa: CASSLVRGREQYF
CDR3nt: TGTGCCAGCAGCTTGGTGCGGGGACGCGAGCAGTACTTC

abundance: -
j_gene: TRBJ2-5
d_gene: -
v_gene: TRBV5-1
CDR3aa: CASSFRQSQETQYF
CDR3nt: TGCGCCAGCAGCTTCCGTCAGAGCCAAGAGACCCAGTACTTC

abundance: -
j_gene: TRBJ2-1
d_gene: TRBD2
v_gene: TRBV7-2
CDR3aa: CASSLTWEGYNEQFF
CDR3nt: TGTGCCAGCAGCTTAACGTGGGAGGGATACAATGAGCAGTTCTTC

abundance: -
j_gene: TRBJ1-5
d_gene: -
v_gene: TRBV10-3
CDR3aa: CAISETEYSNQPQHF
CDR3nt: TGTGCCATCAGTGAGACGGAATATAGCAATCAGCCCCAGCATTTT

abundance: -
j_gene: TRBJ2-1
d_gene: -
v_gene: TRBV5-4
CDR3aa: CASTLGEYNEQFF
CDR3nt: TGTGCCAGCACCTTGGGAGAGTACAATGAGCAGTTCTTC

abundance: -
j_gene: TRBJ1-3
d_gene: -
v_gene: TRBV5-6
CDR3aa: CASSPTPMGLGDTIYF
CDR3nt: TGTGCCAGCAGCCCCACCCCTATGGGCTTAGGGGACACCATATATTTT

abundance: -
j_gene: TRBJ2-1
d_gene: TRBD2
v_gene: TRBV6-1
CDR3aa: CASSLTSIGYNEQFF
CDR3nt: TGTGCCAGCAGCCTGACTAGCATTGGCTACAATGAGCAGTTCTTC

abundance: -
j_gene: TRBJ2-3
d_gene: TRBD1
v_gene: TRBV28
CDR3aa: CASSLDRVTDTQYF
CDR3nt: TGTGCCAGCTCTCTGGACAGGGTTACGGATACGCAGTATTTT

abundance: -
j_gene: TRBJ1-4
d_gene: -
v_gene: TRBV20-1
CDR3aa: CSARPVEKLFF
CDR3nt: TGCAGTGCTAGACCTGTTGAAAAACTGTTTTTT

abundance: -
j_gene: TRBJ1-3
d_gene: -
v_gene: TRBV7-9
CDR3aa: CASSRAVSDPSSGNTIYF
CDR3nt: TGTGCCAGCAGCCGTGCCGTTTCGGATCCCTCGTCTGGAAACACCATATATTTT

abundance: -
j_gene: TRBJ1-2
d_gene: TRBD1
v_gene: TRBV27
CDR3aa: CASSLGQQYGYTF
CDR3nt: TGTGCCAGCAGTCTGGGACAGCAATATGGCTACACCTTC

abundance: -
j_gene: TRBJ2-5
d_gene: -
v_gene: TRBV27
CDR3aa: CASLCKEQRTETQYF
CDR3nt: TGTGCCAGCCTCTGCAAGGAACAGCGTACGGAGACCCAGTACTTC

abundance: -
j_gene: TRBJ1-2
d_gene: -
v_gene: TRBV11-2
CDR3aa: CASSSSTGPRGYGYTF
CDR3nt: TGTGCCAGCAGCTCCTCAACTGGGCCAAGGGGGTATGGCTACACCTTC

abundance: -
j_gene: TRBJ1-2
d_gene: -
v_gene: TRBV9
CDR3aa: CASGLPGVGYTF
CDR3nt: TGTGCCAGCGGCCTCCCGGGTGTTGGCTACACCTTC

abundance: -
j_gene: TRBJ1-3
d_gene: -
v_gene: TRBV11-2
CDR3aa: CASSLPGSSGNTIYF
CDR3nt: TGTGCCAGCAGCTTACCAGGTTCCTCTGGAAACACCATATATTTT

abundance: -
j_gene: TRBJ1-1
d_gene: -
v_gene: TRBV21-1
CDR3aa: CASSHRDTNTEAFF
CDR3nt: TGTGCCAGCAGCCACCGGGACACGAACACTGAAGCTTTCTTT

abundance: -
j_gene: TRBJ2-2
d_gene: -
v_gene: TRBV5-4
CDR3aa: CASSLKANTGELFF
CDR3nt: TGTGCCAGCAGCTTGAAGGCGAACACCGGGGAGCTGTTTTTT

abundance: -
j_gene: TRBJ2-7
d_gene: TRBD2
v_gene: TRBV4-1
CDR3aa: CASSQASSGSSYEQYF
CDR3nt: TGCGCCAGCAGCCAAGCTTCTAGCGGCAGCTCCTACGAGCAGTACTTC

abundance: -
j_gene: TRBJ1-4
d_gene: TRBD1
v_gene: TRBV14
CDR3aa: CASSHRRQGSWTNEKLFF
CDR3nt: TGTGCCAGCAGCCATAGGAGACAGGGCAGTTGGACTAATGAAAAACTGTTTTTT

abundance: -
j_gene: TRBJ1-1
d_gene: TRBD1
v_gene: TRBV6-5
CDR3aa: CASRSSGQGGTEAFF
CDR3nt: TGTGCCAGCAGATCCTCTGGACAGGGCGGCACTGAAGCTTTCTTT

abundance: -
j_gene: TRBJ1-3
d_gene: TRBD1
v_gene: TRBV4-3
CDR3aa: CASSQDSTDRRSTGNTIYF
CDR3nt: TGCGCCAGCAGCCAAGACTCCACGGACAGGAGATCTACTGGAAACACCATATATTTT

abundance: -
j_gene: TRBJ1-2
d_gene: -
v_gene: TRBV6-5
CDR3aa: CASRQIVGYTF
CDR3nt: TGTGCCAGTCGTCAGATCGTGGGCTACACCTTC

abundance: -
j_gene: TRBJ1-5
d_gene: TRBD1
v_gene: TRBV19
CDR3aa: CASSPSAGTGNQPQHF
CDR3nt: TGTGCCAGTAGTCCTTCGGCCGGGACAGGCAATCAGCCCCAGCATTTT

abundance: -
j_gene: TRBJ1-1
d_gene: TRBD1
v_gene: TRBV28
CDR3aa: CASSLQGATTEAFF
CDR3nt: TGTGCCAGCAGTTTACAGGGGGCGACCACTGAAGCTTTCTTT

abundance: -
j_gene: TRBJ1-1
d_gene: -
v_gene: TRBV18
CDR3aa: CASSLTVMNTEAFF
CDR3nt: TGTGCCAGCTCACTTACAGTGATGAACACTGAAGCTTTCTTT

abundance: -
j_gene: TRBJ2-4
d_gene: -
v_gene: TRBV6-1
CDR3aa: CASSEAIRGSAKNIQYF
CDR3nt: TGTGCCAGCAGTGAGGCCATAAGGGGTTCGGCCAAAAACATTCAGTACTTC